These T cell receptor beta chains were read from a single sample in a study of identifying expanded T cells in peripheral blood. Assay: immunoSEQ multiplex PCR; the TCRdb copy retains only in-frame clones and omits some. The data contain tens of thousands of clones, roughly 84% of them singletons. Sequencing was performed on blood. The receptor set was obtained from a person aged 18-70 years in good health. Each CDR3 is given with its conserved first and last residue. D genes are given only for firm matches. Clone sizes are given selectively: once, few, many, or a class where the clone is expanded.

D: .; J: TRBJ2-5; V: TRBV13; size: once; DNA: TGTGCCAGCAGCTCGACGATGGGGGGCTGGAGTGGAAGGGAAGAGACCCAGTACTTC; CDR3: CASSSTMGGWSGREETQYF
D: TRBD2; J: TRBJ2-3; V: TRBV28; size: .; DNA: TGTGCCAGCAGGCCTCAACTAGCGCGATGGTATTTT; CDR3: CASRPQLARWYF
D: .; J: TRBJ2-1; V: TRBV4-3; size: .; DNA: TGCGCCAGCAGCCTTACATACATGAGCTCCTACAATGAGCAGTTCTTC; CDR3: CASSLTYMSSYNEQFF
D: .; J: TRBJ1-2; V: TRBV7-9; size: .; DNA: TGTGCCAGCAGCTTCGGCTTAGAGTATGGCTACACCTTC; CDR3: CASSFGLEYGYTF
D: .; J: TRBJ1-5; V: TRBV5-3; size: .; DNA: TGTGCCAGAAGCTTCCTAGGACATCGGTATAGCAATCAGCCCCAGCATTTT; CDR3: CARSFLGHRYSNQPQHF
D: TRBD1; J: TRBJ1-4; V: TRBV28; size: .; DNA: TGTGCCAGCAGCCGAGACAGGGTTGCTAATGAAAAACTGTTTTTT; CDR3: CASSRDRVANEKLFF
D: TRBD2; J: TRBJ2-5; V: TRBV6-5; size: .; DNA: TGTGCCAGCAGCCGGACTAGCGGGGCGTCGGAAAACTTC; CDR3: CASSRTSGASENF
D: .; J: TRBJ2-3; V: TRBV11-2; size: few; DNA: TGTGCCAGCAGCTTCCCTCCCGGCGGGATGAGCACAGATACGCAGTATTTT; CDR3: CASSFPPGGMSTDTQYF
D: TRBD2; J: TRBJ2-4; V: TRBV4-1; size: once; DNA: TGCGCCAGCAGCTCAGGACTAGCGGGAGTTGCTGGTCCAGCCAAAAACATTCAGTACTTC; CDR3: CASSSGLAGVAGPAKNIQYF
D: .; J: TRBJ2-7; V: TRBV11-2; size: .; DNA: TGTGCCAGCAGCTTAGAGCAAGCGGTCCGCTACGAGCAGTACTTC; CDR3: CASSLEQAVRYEQYF
D: TRBD2; J: TRBJ2-1; V: TRBV19; size: .; DNA: TGTGCCAGTAGTCCGGGACTAGCGGGAGGGGATGAGCAGTTCTTC; CDR3: CASSPGLAGGDEQFF
D: TRBD2; J: TRBJ2-1; V: TRBV5-6; size: .; DNA: TGTGCCAGCAGCTTGGTCCCTAGCGGGAGGGGGTCCTACAATGAGCAGTTCTTC; CDR3: CASSLVPSGRGSYNEQFF
D: .; J: TRBJ1-4; V: TRBV27; size: once; DNA: TGTGCCAGCAGTATATGGGTTGCTGGGTCTAATGAAAAACTGTTTTTT; CDR3: CASSIWVAGSNEKLFF
D: .; J: TRBJ2-3; V: TRBV2; size: .; DNA: TGTGCCAGCAGTGGACAAGGCACAGATACGCAGTATTTT; CDR3: CASSGQGTDTQYF
D: TRBD1; J: TRBJ2-7; V: TRBV28; size: .; DNA: TGTGCCAGCATTTTGACAGGGGGCATGTACGAGCAGTACTTC; CDR3: CASILTGGMYEQYF
D: TRBD2; J: TRBJ2-1; V: TRBV28; size: once; DNA: TGTGCCAGCAGTTTAAGTATGGGCGGGAGGGTCCGACCTGACCTCAGCTCCTACAATGAGCAGTTCTTC; CDR3: CASSLSMGGRVRPDLSSYNEQFF
D: TRBD2; J: TRBJ2-7; V: TRBV6-5; size: once; DNA: TGTGCCAGCAGAAAACTAGCGGGGGGGAACTACGAGCAGTACTTC; CDR3: CASRKLAGGNYEQYF
D: .; J: TRBJ2-7; V: TRBV7-8; size: .; DNA: TGTGCCAGCAGCTTAGGCTCCGGGGACTTCCCTACCTACGAGCAGTACTTC; CDR3: CASSLGSGDFPTYEQYF
D: .; J: TRBJ1-2; V: TRBV11-2; size: few; DNA: TGTGCCAGCAGCCACTCTAAACAGGGCAAAGGCTACACCTTC; CDR3: CASSHSKQGKGYTF
D: TRBD2; J: TRBJ2-1; V: TRBV5-6; size: .; DNA: TGTGCCAGCAGCCCTACCGGGACTAGCGGGAGTCCGAGGGAGCAGTTCTTC; CDR3: CASSPTGTSGSPREQFF
D: .; J: TRBJ2-7; V: TRBV6-5; size: .; DNA: TGTGCCAGCAAACCTGACAGAGGATCCTACGAGCAGTACTTC; CDR3: CASKPDRGSYEQYF
D: .; J: TRBJ2-7; V: TRBV19; size: few; DNA: TGTGCCAGTAGTATGCGCCGGGACATTGTCGGGGACGAGCAGTACTTC; CDR3: CASSMRRDIVGDEQYF
D: TRBD2; J: TRBJ2-3; V: TRBV28; size: .; DNA: TGTGCCACCGGCGGGAGGGGGAAGACAGATACGCAGTATTTT; CDR3: CATGGRGKTDTQYF
D: .; J: TRBJ1-5; V: TRBV28; size: once; DNA: TGTGCCAGCAGGACAACCAAGGGATATTATCAGCCCCAGCATTTT; CDR3: CASRTTKGYYQPQHF
D: TRBD1; J: TRBJ2-2; V: TRBV10-3; size: .; DNA: TGTGCCATCAGTGCTCGACAGGGGATAACCGGGGAGCTGTTTTTT; CDR3: CAISARQGITGELFF
D: .; J: TRBJ2-3; V: TRBV27; size: .; DNA: TGTGCCAGCAGTTCCACCCCCCAAGCTACGCAGTATTTT; CDR3: CASSSTPQATQYF
D: TRBD1; J: TRBJ1-5; V: TRBV19; size: .; DNA: TGTGCCAGTACCCCGACCTTACAGGGGATTCAGCCCCAGCATTTT; CDR3: CASTPTLQGIQPQHF
D: .; J: TRBJ1-2; V: TRBV7-6; size: .; DNA: TGTGCCAGCAGCTTAGCGGCGCAGTTTACCCTCTATGGCTACACCTTC; CDR3: CASSLAAQFTLYGYTF
D: .; J: TRBJ1-3; V: TRBV15; size: .; DNA: TGTGCCACCAGCAGAGCGGGAACTGGAAACACCATATATTTT; CDR3: CATSRAGTGNTIYF
D: TRBD2; J: TRBJ2-7; V: TRBV5-8; size: .; DNA: TGTGCCAGCAGTCAAGGACTAGCGATCTCCTACGAGCAGTACTTC; CDR3: CASSQGLAISYEQYF
D: .; J: TRBJ1-2; V: TRBV7-8; size: few; DNA: TGTGCCAGCAGCTTATTCCTCAACAGGGATGGCTACACCTTC; CDR3: CASSLFLNRDGYTF
D: TRBD2; J: TRBJ2-1; V: TRBV4-3; size: .; DNA: TGCGCCAGCAGCCAAGATGAGGGAACTAGCGGGACAAGCTCCTACAATGAGCAGTTCTTC; CDR3: CASSQDEGTSGTSSYNEQFF
D: .; J: TRBJ1-2; V: TRBV10-3; size: medium-sized; DNA: TGTGCCATCAGTGATGGTTATAGGGTAGAGGACGGCTACACCTTC; CDR3: CAISDGYRVEDGYTF
D: .; J: TRBJ2-7; V: TRBV2; size: few; DNA: TGTGCCAGCACTTACACAGAGTTCCACGAGCAGTACTTC; CDR3: CASTYTEFHEQYF
D: .; J: TRBJ2-7; V: TRBV4-3; size: .; DNA: TGCGCCAGCAGCCAAGGACGGGGGCGCGTGGACGAGCAGTACTTC; CDR3: CASSQGRGRVDEQYF
D: TRBD1; J: TRBJ1-2; V: TRBV19; size: .; DNA: TGTGCCAGTAGTATCTACGGGACAGCCATCTCCTATGGCTACACCTTC; CDR3: CASSIYGTAISYGYTF
D: .; J: TRBJ2-7; V: TRBV29-1; size: .; DNA: TGCAGCGTAGAGGTAGCGGACTACGAGCAGTACTTC; CDR3: CSVEVADYEQYF
D: .; J: TRBJ2-7; V: TRBV5-4; size: many; DNA: TGTGCCAGCAGCCAAGGCAGTTTCTCCTACGAGCAGTACTTC; CDR3: CASSQGSFSYEQYF
D: .; J: TRBJ1-2; V: TRBV2; size: .; DNA: TGTGCCAGCAGTGATCCTGGCTACACCTTC; CDR3: CASSDPGYTF
D: .; J: TRBJ2-3; V: TRBV28; size: .; DNA: TGTGCCAGCAGACCCGCCAAGCGGGTCACAGATACGCAGTATTTT; CDR3: CASRPAKRVTDTQYF
D: .; J: TRBJ2-3; V: TRBV4-3; size: few; DNA: TGCGCCAGCAGCCAAGAACTGAGGGAGAGTGGAATAGATACGCAGTATTTT; CDR3: CASSQELRESGIDTQYF